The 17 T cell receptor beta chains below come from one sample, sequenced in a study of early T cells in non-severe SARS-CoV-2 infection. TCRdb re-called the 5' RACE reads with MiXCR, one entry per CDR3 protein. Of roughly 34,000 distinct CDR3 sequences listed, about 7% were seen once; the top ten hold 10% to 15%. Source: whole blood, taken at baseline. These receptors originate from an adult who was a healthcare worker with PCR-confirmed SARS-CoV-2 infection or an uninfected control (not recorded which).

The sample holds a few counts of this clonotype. This CDR3 reads CASSLSKGNQPQHF. In DNA form, the CDR3 reads TGTGCCAGCAGCTTAAGTAAAGGAAATCAGCCCCAGCATTTT. The chain joins TRBV7-2 to TRBJ1-5; D unclear. The CDR3 length is 14 residues. CDR1 and CDR2 from the germline V gene are SGHTA and FQGNSA. The ends were cut back, 2 bases at V and 4 bases at J, with 9 bases in the middle.

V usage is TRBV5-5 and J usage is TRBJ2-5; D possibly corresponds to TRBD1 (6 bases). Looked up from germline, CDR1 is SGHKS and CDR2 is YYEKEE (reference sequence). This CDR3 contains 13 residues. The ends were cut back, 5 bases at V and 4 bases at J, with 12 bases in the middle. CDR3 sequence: CASRDRSGETQYF. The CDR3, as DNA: TGTGCCAGCAGGGACAGATCCGGAGAGACCCAGTACTTC. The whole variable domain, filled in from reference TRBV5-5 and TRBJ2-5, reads DAGVTQSPTHLIKTRGQQVTLRCSPISGHKSVSWYQQVLGQGPQFIFQYYEKEERGRGNFPDRFSARQFPNYSSELNVNALLLGDSALYLCASRDRSGETQYFGPGTRLLVL.

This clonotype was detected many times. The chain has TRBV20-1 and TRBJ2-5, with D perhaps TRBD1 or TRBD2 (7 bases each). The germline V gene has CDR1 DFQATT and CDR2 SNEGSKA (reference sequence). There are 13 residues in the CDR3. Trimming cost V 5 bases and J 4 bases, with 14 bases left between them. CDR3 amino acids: CSAQGGAPETQYF. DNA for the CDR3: TGCAGTGCTCAGGGGGGGGCTCCAGAGACCCAGTACTTC.

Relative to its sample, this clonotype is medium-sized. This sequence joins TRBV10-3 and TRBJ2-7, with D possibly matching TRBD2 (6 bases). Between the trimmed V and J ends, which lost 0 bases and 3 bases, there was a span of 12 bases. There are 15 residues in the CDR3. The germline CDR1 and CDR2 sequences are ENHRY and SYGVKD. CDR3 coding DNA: TGTGCCATCAGTGAGTCCGGGGGAGAGATCTACGAGCAGTACTTC. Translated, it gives CAISESGGEIYEQYF.

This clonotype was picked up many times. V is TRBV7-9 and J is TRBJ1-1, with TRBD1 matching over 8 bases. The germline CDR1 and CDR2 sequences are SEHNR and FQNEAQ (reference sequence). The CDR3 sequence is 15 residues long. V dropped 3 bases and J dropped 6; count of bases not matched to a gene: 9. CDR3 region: CASSLSWQGAAEAFF. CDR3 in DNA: TGTGCCAGCAGCTTGTCGTGGCAGGGGGCCGCTGAAGCTTTCTTT.

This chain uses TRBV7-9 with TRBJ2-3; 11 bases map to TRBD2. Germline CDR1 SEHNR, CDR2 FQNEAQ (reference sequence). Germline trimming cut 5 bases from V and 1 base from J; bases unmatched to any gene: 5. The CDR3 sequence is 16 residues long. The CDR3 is CASSPLAGGGTDTQYF. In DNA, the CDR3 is TGTGCCAGCAGCCCCCTAGCGGGAGGCGGCACAGATACGCAGTATTTT.

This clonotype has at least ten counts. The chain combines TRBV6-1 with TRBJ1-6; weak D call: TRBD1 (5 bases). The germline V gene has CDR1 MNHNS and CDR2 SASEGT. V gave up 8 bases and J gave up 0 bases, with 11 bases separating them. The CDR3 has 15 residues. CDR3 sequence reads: CASGRGTSYNSPLHF. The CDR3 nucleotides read TGTGCCAGCGGTCGGGGGACCTCCTATAATTCACCCCTCCACTTT.

CDR3 amino acids: CASSLRKVGEKLFF. The CDR3, as DNA: TGTGCCAGCAGTTTACGCAAGGTCGGAGAAAAACTGTTTTTT. The V and J genes are TRBV12-3 or TRBV12-4 and TRBJ1-4; D gene ambiguous. V was cut by 2 bases and J by 8 bases, with 12 bases left in between. CDR3 size: 14 residues.

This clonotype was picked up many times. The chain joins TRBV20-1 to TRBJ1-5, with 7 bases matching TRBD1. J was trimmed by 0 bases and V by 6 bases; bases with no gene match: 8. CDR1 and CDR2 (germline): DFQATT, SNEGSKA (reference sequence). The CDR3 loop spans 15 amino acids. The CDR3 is CSAPTGTDSNQPQHF. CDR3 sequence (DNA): TGCAGTGCCCCGACCGGGACAGATAGCAATCAGCCCCAGCATTTT.

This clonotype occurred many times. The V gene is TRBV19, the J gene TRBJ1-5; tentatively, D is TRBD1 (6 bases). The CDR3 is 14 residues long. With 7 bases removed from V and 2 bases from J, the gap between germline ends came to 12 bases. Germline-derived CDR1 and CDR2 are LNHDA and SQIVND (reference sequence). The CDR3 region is CASTSGGGNQPQHF. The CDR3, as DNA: TGTGCCAGTACCTCCGGGGGCGGCAATCAGCCCCAGCATTTT.

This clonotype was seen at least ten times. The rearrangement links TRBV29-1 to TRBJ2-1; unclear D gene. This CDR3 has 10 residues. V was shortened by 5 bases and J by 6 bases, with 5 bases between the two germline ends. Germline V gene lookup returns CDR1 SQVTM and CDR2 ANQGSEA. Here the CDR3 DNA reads TGCAGCGTTACGGTCAATGAGCAGTTCTTC. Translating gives CSVTVNEQFF.

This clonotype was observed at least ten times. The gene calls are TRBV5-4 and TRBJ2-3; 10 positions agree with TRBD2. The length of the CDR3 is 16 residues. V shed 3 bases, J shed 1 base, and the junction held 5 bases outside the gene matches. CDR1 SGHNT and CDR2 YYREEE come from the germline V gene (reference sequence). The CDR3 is CASSSRLAGGTDTQYF. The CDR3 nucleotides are TGTGCCAGCAGCTCTAGGCTAGCGGGAGGCACAGATACGCAGTATTTT.

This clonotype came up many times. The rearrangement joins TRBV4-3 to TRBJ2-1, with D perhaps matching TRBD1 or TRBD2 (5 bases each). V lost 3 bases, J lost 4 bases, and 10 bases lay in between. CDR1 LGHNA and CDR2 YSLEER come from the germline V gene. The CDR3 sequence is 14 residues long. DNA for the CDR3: TGCGCCAGCAGCCATGTGGGACCTTACAATGAGCAGTTCTTC. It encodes CASSHVGPYNEQFF.

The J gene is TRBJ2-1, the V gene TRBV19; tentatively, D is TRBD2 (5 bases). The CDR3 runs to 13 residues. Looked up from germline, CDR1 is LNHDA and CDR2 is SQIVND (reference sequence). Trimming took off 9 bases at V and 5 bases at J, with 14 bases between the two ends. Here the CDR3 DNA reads TGTGCCAGCCGGGATCAGCCCCACAATGAGCAGTTCTTC. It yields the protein CASRDQPHNEQFF.

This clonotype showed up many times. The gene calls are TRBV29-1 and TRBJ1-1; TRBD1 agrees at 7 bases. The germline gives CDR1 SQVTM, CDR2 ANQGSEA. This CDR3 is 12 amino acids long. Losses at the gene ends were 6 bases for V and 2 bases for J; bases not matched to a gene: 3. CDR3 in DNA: TGCAGCGTGAGGACAGGAAACACTGAAGCTTTCTTT. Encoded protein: CSVRTGNTEAFF.

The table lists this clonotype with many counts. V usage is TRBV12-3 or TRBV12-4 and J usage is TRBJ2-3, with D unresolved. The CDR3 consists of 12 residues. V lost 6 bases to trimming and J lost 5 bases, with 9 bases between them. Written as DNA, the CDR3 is TGTGCCAGCAGGACCCTCGGAGATACGCAGTATTTT. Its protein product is CASRTLGDTQYF.

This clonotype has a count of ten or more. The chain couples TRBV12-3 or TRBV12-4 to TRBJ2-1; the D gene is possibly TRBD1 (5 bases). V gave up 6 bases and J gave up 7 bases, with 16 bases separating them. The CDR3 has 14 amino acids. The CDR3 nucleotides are TGTGCCAGCAGACAAAGACATCCAGGGAATGAGCAGTTCTTC. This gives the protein CASRQRHPGNEQFF.